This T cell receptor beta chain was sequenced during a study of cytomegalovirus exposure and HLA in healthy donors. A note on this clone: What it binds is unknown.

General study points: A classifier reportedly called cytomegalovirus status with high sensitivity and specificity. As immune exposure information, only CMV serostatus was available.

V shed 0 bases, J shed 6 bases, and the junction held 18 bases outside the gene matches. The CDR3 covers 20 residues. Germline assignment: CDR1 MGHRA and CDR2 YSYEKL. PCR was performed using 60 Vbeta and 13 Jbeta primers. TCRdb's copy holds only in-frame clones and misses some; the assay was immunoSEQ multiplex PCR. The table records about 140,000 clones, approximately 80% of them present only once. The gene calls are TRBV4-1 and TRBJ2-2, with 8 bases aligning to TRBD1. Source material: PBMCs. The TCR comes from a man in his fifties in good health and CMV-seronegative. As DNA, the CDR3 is TGCGCCAGCAGCCAAGAGGGGCAAAGACAGGGGCCCAGAGGGGCCGGGGAGCTGTTTTTT. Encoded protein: CASSQEGQRQGPRGAGELFF.